The TCR beta chain under discussion was sequenced for a study of T cell responses to AZD1222 COVID-19 vaccine (dated by TCRdb to the early 2020s). In terms of the full investigation: AZD1222 recipients with second doses at about 4 weeks or about 12 weeks were pooled, because spike-specific TCR depth and breadth did not differ between schedules. TCR sequencing was performed for more than 230 trial participants, of whom around 200 were given two doses of AZD1222 and approximately 25 were given two doses of MenACWY control vaccine. Trial participants were enrolled into age subgroups of 18-55, 56-69 and 70-plus years, which contained approximately 150, 28 and 58 TCR-sequenced participants, respectively.

Worth noting for this clone: Its recognized antigen is unknown. Nothing much larger sits one base from this clone, and base qualities are not available.

The sample's time point label is to be understood as: baseline before first vaccination. Vaccinee samples were obtained from the UK trials COV001 and COV002, which included a single-blind randomized controlled phase 2/3 trial of AZD1222 (ChAdOx1 nCoV-19) in healthy adults. For TCRbeta chain sequencing, PBMC samples were collected from trial participants at day 0 and at day 28 after the second dose. The full study reports these points: Nearly half of unique spike-specific TCRs reportedly recognized epitopes outside regions mutated in the B.1.351 and B.1.1.7 variants. Most participants were white British and females outnumbered males, and the authors suggested that clonal diversity may have been underestimated. Because no day 14 peak-response samples were available, repertoires were characterized only after the peak T cell response. After two AZD1222 doses, spike-specific TCR breadth and depth were significantly higher than at day 0 and than in MenACWY recipients. Conclusions about previously exposed vaccinees were limited because only a handful of AZD1222 recipients were SARS-CoV-2 seropositive at baseline. In the small 56-69-year group, the increase in depth fell short of significance, most likely because of low power. The vaccine-associated CD4 TCRs covered the entire spike protein, and the dominant responses fell in regions 160-218 and 743-854.

The CDR3 regions of human TCRbeta chains were subjected to immunosequencing. Per the source publication's procedure: Repertoire TCRs were matched against a reference library of SARS-CoV-2-specific TCRs generated with the MIRA antigen-specificity platform. Breadth was defined as the fraction of unique TCRs that were SARS-CoV-2-associated, and depth was defined as the fraction of total T cells that were SARS-CoV-2-associated. Each spike-specific TCR was assigned to its reactive spike region and to a CD4 or CD8 class using the MIRA data. Log10-transformed breadth and depth values were compared by one-way ANOVA with Sidak's multiple comparisons tests. The table was pulled from immuneACCESS by TCRdb, which kept in-frame rearrangements only. Such tables lose some clones; where checked, under half of the loss comes from unresolved V genes, and the rest has no known cause. V and J calls and clone size are given by that table; D and trimming were obtained from the DNA. The sample has 100,000 to 150,000 clones on record, approximately 89% of them singletons. Roughly 10% of the sample is in the top ten clones.

Sample: peripheral blood, taken on day 0 of AZD1222 vaccination. The clonotype was recovered from an adult in good health.

The CDR3 reads CASSWGYGGNYEQYF. In nucleotides, the sequence is TGCGCCAGCAGCTGGGGGTATGGGGGAAACTACGAGCAGTACTTC. The chain is made from TRBV5-1 and TRBJ2-7; the D segment may tentatively be TRBD1 or TRBD2, each giving 5 matched bases. Taken from the germline V gene, the CDR1 and CDR2 loops are SGHRS and YFSETQ. Its CDR3 holds 15 amino acids, cysteine through phenylalanine. The read is trimmed to its CDR3 DNA, 45 bases read in frame from base 1. V lost 3 bases and J lost 3 bases; the stretch between them is 16 bases long.